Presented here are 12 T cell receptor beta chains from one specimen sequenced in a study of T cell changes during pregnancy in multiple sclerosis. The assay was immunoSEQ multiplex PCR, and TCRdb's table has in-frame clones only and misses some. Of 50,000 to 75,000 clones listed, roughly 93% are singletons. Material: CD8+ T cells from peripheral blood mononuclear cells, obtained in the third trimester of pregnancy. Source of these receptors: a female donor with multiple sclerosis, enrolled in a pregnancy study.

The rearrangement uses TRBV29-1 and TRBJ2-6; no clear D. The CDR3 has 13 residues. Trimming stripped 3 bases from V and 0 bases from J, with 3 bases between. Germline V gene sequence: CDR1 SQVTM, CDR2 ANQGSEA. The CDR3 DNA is TGCAGCGTTGACGGCTCTGGGGCCAACGTCCTGACTTTC. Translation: CSVDGSGANVLTF.

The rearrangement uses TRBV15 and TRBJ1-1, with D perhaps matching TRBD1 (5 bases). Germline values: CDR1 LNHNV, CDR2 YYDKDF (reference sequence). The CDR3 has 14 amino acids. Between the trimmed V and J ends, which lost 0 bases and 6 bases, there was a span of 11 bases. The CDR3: CATSRDQEGSEAFF. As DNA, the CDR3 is TGTGCCACCAGCAGAGATCAGGAGGGGTCTGAAGCTTTCTTT.

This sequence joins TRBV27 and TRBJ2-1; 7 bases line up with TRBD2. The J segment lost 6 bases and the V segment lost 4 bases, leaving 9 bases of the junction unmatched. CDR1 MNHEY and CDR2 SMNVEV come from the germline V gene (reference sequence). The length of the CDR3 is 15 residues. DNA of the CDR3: TGTGCCAGCAGTTACGGACTAGTTCCCATCAATGAGCAGTTCTTC. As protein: CASSYGLVPINEQFF.

In DNA form, the CDR3 reads TGTCTAGCGGGAGACTACGAGCAGTACTTC. Protein sequence: CLAGDYEQYF. The V call is TRBV6-6, the J call TRBJ2-7, with 10 nucleotides matching TRBD2. Germline-derived CDR1 and CDR2 are MNHNY and SVGAGI (reference sequence). This CDR3 is 10 amino acids long.

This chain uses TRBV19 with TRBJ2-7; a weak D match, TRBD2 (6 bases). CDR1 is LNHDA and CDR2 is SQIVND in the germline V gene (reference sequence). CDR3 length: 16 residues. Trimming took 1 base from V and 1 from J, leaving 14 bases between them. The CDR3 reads CASSIALRGLSYEQYF. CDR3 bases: TGTGCCAGTAGTATAGCCCTTCGGGGGTTGTCCTACGAGCAGTACTTC.

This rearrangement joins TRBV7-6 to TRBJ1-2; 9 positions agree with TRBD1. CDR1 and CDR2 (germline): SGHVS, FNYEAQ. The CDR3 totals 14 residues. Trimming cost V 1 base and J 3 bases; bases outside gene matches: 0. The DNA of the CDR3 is TGTGCCAGCAGCTTAGGGACAGGGGACTATGGCTACACCTTC. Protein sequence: CASSLGTGDYGYTF.

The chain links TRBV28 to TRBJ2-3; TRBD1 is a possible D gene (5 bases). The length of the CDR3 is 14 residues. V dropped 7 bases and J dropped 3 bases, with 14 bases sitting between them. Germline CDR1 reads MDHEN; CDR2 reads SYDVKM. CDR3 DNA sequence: TGTGCCAGCACCACTCAGGGTGGGACAGATACGCAGTATTTT. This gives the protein CASTTQGGTDTQYF.

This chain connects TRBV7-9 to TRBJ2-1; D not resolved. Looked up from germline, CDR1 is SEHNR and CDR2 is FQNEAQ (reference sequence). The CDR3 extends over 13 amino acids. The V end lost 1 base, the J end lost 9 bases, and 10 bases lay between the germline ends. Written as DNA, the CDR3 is TGTGCCAGCAGCTTAGACCAGGCCAGTGAGCAGTTCTTC. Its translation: CASSLDQASEQFF.

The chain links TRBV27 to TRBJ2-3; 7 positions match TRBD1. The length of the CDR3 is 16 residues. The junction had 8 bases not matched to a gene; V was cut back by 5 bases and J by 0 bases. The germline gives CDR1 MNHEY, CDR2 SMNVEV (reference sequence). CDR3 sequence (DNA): TGTGCCAGCAGTCGAAGGGGACAGACAAGCACAGATACGCAGTATTTT. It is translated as CASSRRGQTSTDTQYF.

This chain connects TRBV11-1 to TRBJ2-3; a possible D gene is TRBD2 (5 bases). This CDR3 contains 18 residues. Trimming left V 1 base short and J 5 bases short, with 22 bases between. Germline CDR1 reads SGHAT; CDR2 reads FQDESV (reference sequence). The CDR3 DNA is TGTGCCAGCAGCTTAGAAAAAGAACGAGGGCCTATGCAAGATACGCAGTATTTT. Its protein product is CASSLEKERGPMQDTQYF.

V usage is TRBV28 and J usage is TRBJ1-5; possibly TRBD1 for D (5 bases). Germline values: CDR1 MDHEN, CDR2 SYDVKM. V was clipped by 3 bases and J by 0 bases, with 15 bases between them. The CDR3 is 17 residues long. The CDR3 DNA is TGTGCCAGCAGTTTCCCCCATGACAGTTATAGCAATCAGCCCCAGCATTTT. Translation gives CASSFPHDSYSNQPQHF.

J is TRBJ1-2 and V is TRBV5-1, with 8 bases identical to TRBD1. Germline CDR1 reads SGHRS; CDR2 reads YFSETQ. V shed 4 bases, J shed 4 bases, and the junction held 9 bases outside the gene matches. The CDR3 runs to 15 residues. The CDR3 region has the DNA TGCGCCAGCAGCCTAGGACAGGGCCCTAGCTATGGCTACACCTTC. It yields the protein CASSLGQGPSYGYTF. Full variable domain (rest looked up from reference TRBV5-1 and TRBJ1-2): KAGVTQTPRYLIKTRGQQVTLSCSPISGHRSVSWYQQTPGQGLQFLFEYFSETQRNKGNFPGRFSGRQFSNSRSEMNVSTLELGDSALYLCASSLGQGPSYGYTFGSGTRLTVV.